Reported below is one T cell receptor (beta chain). Its antigen is unknown. Base-call qualities are not available, and no considerably larger clone is one nucleotide away. The source of the sample is a study of T cell responses to AZD1222 COVID-19 vaccine (dated by TCRdb to 2020 to 2023). In terms of the full investigation: TCR sequencing was performed for more than 230 trial participants, of whom 200 to 210 were given two doses of AZD1222 and approximately 26 were given two doses of MenACWY control vaccine. Trial participants were enrolled by age into subgroups of 18-55, 56-69 and 70-plus years, and about 150, 27 and 61 TCR-sequenced participants, respectively, were included in these subgroups.

Deletion took 4 bases off V and 0 bases off J, with a span of 13 bases between the germline ends. CDR3 length: 15 amino acids, cysteine to phenylalanine. Left in the record is the CDR3 DNA by itself, 45 bases read in frame from the first base. CDR1 is given as LNHDA and CDR2 as SQIVND, both from the germline V gene (reference sequence). Per the publication, the time point label means: about 28 days (+/-7) after the second vaccine dose. AZD1222 recipients given second doses at about 4 weeks or at about 12 weeks were pooled, since spike-specific TCR depth and breadth were not found to differ between the two schedules. Vaccinee samples were obtained from the UK trials COV001 and COV002, which included a single-blind randomized controlled phase 2/3 trial of AZD1222 (ChAdOx1 nCoV-19) in healthy adults. Trial participant PBMC samples were collected at day 0 and day 28 after the second dose for TCRbeta chain sequencing.

The CDR3 regions of human TCRbeta chains were analyzed by immunosequencing. Processing in the source paper ran as follows. Repertoire TCRs were checked for matches against a reference library of SARS-CoV-2-specific TCRs that had been generated using the MIRA antigen-specificity platform. Breadth meant the fraction of unique TCRs that were SARS-CoV-2-associated, whereas depth meant the fraction of total T cells that were SARS-CoV-2-associated. Using the MIRA data, each spike-specific TCR was assigned both to the spike region to which the TCR was reactive and to a CD4 or CD8 class. Log10-transformed breadth and depth values were compared by one-way ANOVA with Sidak's multiple comparisons tests. TCRdb carries this immuneACCESS record with in-frame sequences only. Its versions omit some clonotypes, under half of them owing to an unresolved V gene in the studies checked, with the rest unexplained. V and J calls and clone size are given by that table; D and trimming were obtained from the DNA. The sample data list fewer than 150,000 clones, and approximately 88% of these were observed just once. The ten most abundant clones make up around 5.3% of the sample.

Study-wide findings and limitations: After two AZD1222 doses, both the breadth and the depth of spike-specific TCRs were significantly higher than at day 0 and than in MenACWY recipients. Conclusions about previously exposed vaccinees are limited, since just six AZD1222 recipients were seropositive for SARS-CoV-2 at baseline. The vaccine-associated CD4 TCRs covered the entire spike protein, and the dominant responses fell in regions 160-218 and 743-854. In the small 56-69-year group, the increase in depth fell short of significance, most likely because of low power. Participants were mostly white British, with more females than males. The authors suggested clonal diversity may have been underestimated. Epitopes outside the regions mutated in the B.1.351 and B.1.1.7 variants were reportedly recognized by nearly half of the unique spike-specific TCRs. No day 14 peak-response samples were available, so repertoires were characterized only after the peak T cell response.

This chain joins TRBV19 to TRBJ2-7; the D call is possibly TRBD1 or TRBD2, each sharing 5 bases. This receptor was taken from an adult who received the AZD1222 COVID-19 vaccine. This material consisted of peripheral blood, taken 28 days after the second AZD1222 dose. The CDR3 region has the sequence CASSKTGTVSYEQYF. In nucleotide form, the sequence is TGTGCCAGTAGTAAGACCGGGACGGTCTCCTACGAGCAGTACTTC.